The 10 T cell receptor beta chains reported below all come from one sample, sequenced in a study of blood T cell repertoires in COVID-19 (dated by TCRdb to the early 2020s). Library prep was done by the immunoSEQ multiplex PCR assay. Entries here come from immuneACCESS through TCRdb and include only in-frame sequences with V and J called. Some clones fail to appear in such tables; in the studies checked, an unresolved V gene covers under half of the shortfall, and the cause of the remainder is unknown. The sample data list around 170,000 clones, and over 75% of these were observed just once. Jointly, the top ten make up 9% to 10% of the sample. Sequenced material: PBMCs or T cells enriched from blood (not recorded which). These TCRs come from a woman under 30 who had recovered from COVID-19.

V usage is TRBV7-2 and J usage is TRBJ2-3; TRBD2 matches 11 bases. CDR1 and CDR2 (germline): SGHTA, FQGNSA. With V trimmed by 5 bases and J by 3 bases, 7 bases remained unmatched. The CDR3 consists of 16 residues. The CDR3 region is CASSNKLAGETDTQYF. DNA of the CDR3: TGTGCCAGCAGCAATAAACTAGCGGGAGAGACAGATACGCAGTATTTT.

This clone is a singleton in its sample. The rearrangement uses TRBV18 and TRBJ2-5; tentatively, D is TRBD1 (5 bases). CDR1 and CDR2 from the germline V gene are KGHSH and LQKENI. This CDR3 contains 11 residues. Deletions cut 5 bases from V and 5 bases from J, with 6 bases between. CDR3 coding DNA: TGTGCCAGCTCAACAGGCGAGACCCAGTACTTC. This encodes CASSTGETQYF.

The gene calls are TRBV29-1 and TRBJ2-5; maybe TRBD1 (6 bases). V was pared by 0 bases and J by 0 bases, with 11 bases between. The CDR3 consists of 15 residues. Germline V gene sequence: CDR1 SQVTM, CDR2 ANQGSEA. DNA of the CDR3: TGCAGCGTTGAAGAAGGGGGTAAGTACCAAGAGACCCAGTACTTC. It encodes CSVEEGGKYQETQYF. Full variable domain (remainder filled in from reference TRBV29-1 and TRBJ2-5): SAVISQKPSRDICQRGTSLTIQCQVDSQVTMMFWYRQQPGQSLTLIATANQGSEATYESGFVIDKFPISRPNLTFSTLTVSNMSPEDSSIYLCSVEEGGKYQETQYFGPGTRLLVL.

This clone showed up just a few times. V usage is TRBV13 and J usage is TRBJ1-1; D not resolved. Germline CDR1 and CDR2: PRHDT and FYEKMQ (reference sequence). Between the trimmed V and J ends, which lost 10 bases and 6 bases, there was a span of 18 bases. This CDR3 has 13 amino acids. The chain's CDR3 is CANSRRGGSEAFF. CDR3 nucleotide sequence: TGTGCCAATTCCCGGCGGGGAGGGTCTGAAGCTTTCTTT.

This chain's CDR3 is CASSNTGDQPQHF. CDR3 sequence (DNA): TGTGCCAGCAGCAATACAGGGGATCAGCCCCAGCATTTT. The chain joins TRBV5-5 to TRBJ1-5; TRBD1 matches 7 bases. Trimming at V came to 4 bases and at J to 5 bases, leaving 3 bases not matched to a gene. This CDR3 spans 13 amino acids. From germline, CDR1 is SGHKS and CDR2 YYEKEE (reference sequence).

This clone showed up just once. The chain couples TRBV19 to TRBJ1-5; possible D gene TRBD1, 6 bases. Trimming took off 10 bases at V and 1 base at J, with 11 bases between the two ends. The CDR3 totals 13 residues. From germline, CDR1 is LNHDA and CDR2 SQIVND (reference sequence). The CDR3 sequence is CATSQGSNQPQHF. As DNA, the CDR3 is TGTGCCACAAGTCAGGGGAGCAATCAGCCCCAGCATTTT.

V and J are TRBV18 and TRBJ2-1; 14 positions match TRBD2. CDR1 and CDR2 from the germline V gene are KGHSH and LQKENI. With V trimmed by 2 bases and J by 8 bases, 8 bases remained unmatched. This CDR3 region has 17 residues. In DNA form, the CDR3 reads TGTGCCAGCTCACCAGGGACTAGCGGGAGAGAGTCCCATGAGCAGTTCTTC. Translated: CASSPGTSGRESHEQFF.

The chain recombines TRBV25-1 with TRBJ1-3, with TRBD1 as a possible D gene (6 bases). The CDR3 is made up of 15 amino acids. Trimming removed 6 bases at V and 0 bases at J, with 12 bases between. Germline loops: CDR1 MGHDK, CDR2 SYGVNS. The CDR3 bases are TGTGCCAGCAGCTGGGGGCCCTCCTCTGGAAACACCATATATTTT. Translating gives CASSWGPSSGNTIYF.

The chain uses TRBV18 and TRBJ1-2; the match to TRBD1 covers 7 bases. The length of the CDR3 is 13 residues. The V gene's germline CDR1 is KGHSH and CDR2 LQKENI. Trimming cost V 3 bases and J 4 bases; bases outside gene matches: 2. CDR3 residues: CASSPTGSYGYTF. The CDR3 coding sequence is TGTGCCAGCTCACCGACAGGGTCCTATGGCTACACCTTC. The full variable domain, its missing parts supplied by reference TRBV18 and TRBJ1-2, is NAGVMQNPRHLVRRRGQEARLRCSPMKGHSHVYWYRQLPEEGLKFMVYLQKENIIDESGMPKERFSAEFPKEGPSILRIQQVVRGDSAAYFCASSPTGSYGYTFGSGTRLTVV.

The chain is built from TRBV10-2 and TRBJ1-3; TRBD1 might be the D (5 bases). CDR1 WSHSY and CDR2 SAAADI come from the germline V gene. The CDR3 extends over 14 amino acids. V was shortened by 7 bases and J by 3 bases, with 13 bases between the two germline ends. DNA of the CDR3: TGCGCCAGCACGAGGGGACTGGATGGAAACACCATATATTTT. Protein: CASTRGLDGNTIYF.